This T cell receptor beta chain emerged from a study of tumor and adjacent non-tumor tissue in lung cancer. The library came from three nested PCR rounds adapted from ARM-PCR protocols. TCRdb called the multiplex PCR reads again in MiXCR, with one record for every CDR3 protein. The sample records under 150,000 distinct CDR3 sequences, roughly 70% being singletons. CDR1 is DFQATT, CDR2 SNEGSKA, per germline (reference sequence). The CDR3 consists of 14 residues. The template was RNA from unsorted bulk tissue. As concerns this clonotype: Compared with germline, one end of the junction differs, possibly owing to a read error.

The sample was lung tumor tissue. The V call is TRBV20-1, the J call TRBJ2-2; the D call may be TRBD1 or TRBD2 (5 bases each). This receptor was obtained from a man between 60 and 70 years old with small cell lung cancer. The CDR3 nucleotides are TGCAGTGCTAGGGCAGTACTCGAAGTGGGGGAGCTGTTTTTC. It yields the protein CSARAVLEVGELFF.